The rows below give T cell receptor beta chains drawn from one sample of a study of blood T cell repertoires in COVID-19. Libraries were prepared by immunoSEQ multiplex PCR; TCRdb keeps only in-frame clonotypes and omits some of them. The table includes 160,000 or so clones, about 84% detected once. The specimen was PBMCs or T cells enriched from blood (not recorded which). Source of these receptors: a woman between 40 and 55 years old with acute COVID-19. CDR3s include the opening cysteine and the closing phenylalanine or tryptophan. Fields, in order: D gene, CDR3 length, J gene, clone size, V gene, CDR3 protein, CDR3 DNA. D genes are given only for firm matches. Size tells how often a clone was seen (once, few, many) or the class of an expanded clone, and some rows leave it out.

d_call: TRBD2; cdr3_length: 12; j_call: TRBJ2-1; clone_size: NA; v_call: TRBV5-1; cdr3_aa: CASGGLADEQFF; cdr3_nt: TGCGCCAGCGGGGGACTAGCCGACGAGCAGTTCTTC
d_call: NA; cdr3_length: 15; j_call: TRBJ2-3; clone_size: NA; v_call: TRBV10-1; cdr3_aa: CASSESGGIGDTQYF; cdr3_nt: TGCGCCAGCAGTGAGTCGGGCGGGATAGGAGATACGCAGTATTTT
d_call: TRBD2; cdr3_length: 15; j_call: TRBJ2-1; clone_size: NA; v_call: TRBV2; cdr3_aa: CASSVTGRAGNEQFF; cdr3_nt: TGTGCCAGCAGTGTTACCGGGAGGGCAGGCAATGAGCAGTTCTTC
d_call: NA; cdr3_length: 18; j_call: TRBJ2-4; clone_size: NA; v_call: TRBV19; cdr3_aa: CASRNEVNRGGDWNIQYF; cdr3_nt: TGTGCCAGTAGAAACGAGGTGAACAGGGGAGGTGATTGGAACATTCAGTACTTC
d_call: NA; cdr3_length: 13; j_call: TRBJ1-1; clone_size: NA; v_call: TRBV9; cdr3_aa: CASSVDPGREAFF; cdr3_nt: TGTGCCAGCAGCGTAGATCCAGGCCGTGAAGCTTTCTTT
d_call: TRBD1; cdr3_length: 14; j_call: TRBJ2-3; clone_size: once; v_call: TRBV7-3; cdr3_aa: CASSLTGGSDTQYF; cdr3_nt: TGTGCCAGCAGCTTAACAGGGGGCTCAGATACGCAGTATTTT
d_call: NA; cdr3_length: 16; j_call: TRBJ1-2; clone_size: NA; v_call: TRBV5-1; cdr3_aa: CASSLEGDTGNYGYTF; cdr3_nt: TGCGCCAGCAGCTTGGAGGGGGACACCGGTAATTATGGCTACACCTTC
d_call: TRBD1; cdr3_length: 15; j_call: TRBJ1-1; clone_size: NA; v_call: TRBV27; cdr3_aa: CASSPGQGFYTEAFF; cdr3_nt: TGTGCCAGCAGTCCCGGACAGGGTTTCTACACTGAAGCTTTCTTT
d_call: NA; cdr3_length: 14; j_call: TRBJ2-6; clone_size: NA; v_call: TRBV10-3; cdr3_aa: CAISDSSGANVLTF; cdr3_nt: TGTGCCATCAGTGACTCCTCTGGGGCCAACGTCCTGACTTTC
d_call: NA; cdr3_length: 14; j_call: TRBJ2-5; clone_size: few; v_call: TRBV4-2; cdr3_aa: CASSQSREGETQYF; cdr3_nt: TGTGCCAGCAGCCAAAGCCGGGAAGGGGAGACCCAGTACTTC
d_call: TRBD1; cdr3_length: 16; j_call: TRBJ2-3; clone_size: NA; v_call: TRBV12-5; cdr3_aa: CASGLVHGAGGDTQYF; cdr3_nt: TGTGCTAGTGGTTTGGTACATGGGGCAGGGGGTGATACGCAGTATTTT
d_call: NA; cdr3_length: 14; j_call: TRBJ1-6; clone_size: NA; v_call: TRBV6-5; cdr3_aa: CASSYRTGHSPLHF; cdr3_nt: TGTGCCAGCAGTTACCGAACAGGGCATTCACCCCTCCACTTT
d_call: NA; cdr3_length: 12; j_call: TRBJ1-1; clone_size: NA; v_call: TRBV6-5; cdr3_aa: CASSLKLTEAFF; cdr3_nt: TGTGCCAGCAGTCTCAAACTCACTGAAGCTTTCTTT
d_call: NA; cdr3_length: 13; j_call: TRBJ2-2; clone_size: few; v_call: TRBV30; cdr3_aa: CARTGLSTGELFF; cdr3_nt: TGTGCCCGCACGGGTCTGAGCACCGGGGAGCTGTTTTTT
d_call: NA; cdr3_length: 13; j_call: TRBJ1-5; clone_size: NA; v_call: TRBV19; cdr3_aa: CASSPQKNQPQHF; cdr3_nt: TGTGCCAGTAGTCCCCAGAAAAATCAGCCCCAGCATTTT
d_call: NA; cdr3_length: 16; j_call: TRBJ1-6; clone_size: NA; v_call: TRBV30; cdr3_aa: CAWSVWGGAVNSPLHF; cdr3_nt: TGTGCCTGGAGTGTCTGGGGGGGCGCCGTCAATTCACCCCTCCACTTT
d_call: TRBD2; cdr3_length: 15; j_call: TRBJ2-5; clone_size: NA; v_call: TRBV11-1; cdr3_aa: CASSLLTSGRETQYF; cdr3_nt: TGTGCCAGCAGCTTATTGACTAGCGGGAGAGAGACCCAGTACTTC
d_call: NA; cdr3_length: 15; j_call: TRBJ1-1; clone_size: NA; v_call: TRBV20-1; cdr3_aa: CSASGATVGNTEAFF; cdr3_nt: TGCAGTGCTAGTGGGGCTACGGTCGGGAACACTGAAGCTTTCTTT
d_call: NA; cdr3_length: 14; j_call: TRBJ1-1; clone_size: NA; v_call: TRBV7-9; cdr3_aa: CASSLNGVYTEAFF; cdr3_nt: TGTGCCAGCAGCTTAAACGGAGTGTACACTGAAGCTTTCTTT
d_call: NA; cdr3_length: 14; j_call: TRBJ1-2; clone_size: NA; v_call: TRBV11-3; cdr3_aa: CASSLRTNPYGYTF; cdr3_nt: TGTGCCAGCAGCTTACGAACAAACCCCTATGGCTACACCTTC
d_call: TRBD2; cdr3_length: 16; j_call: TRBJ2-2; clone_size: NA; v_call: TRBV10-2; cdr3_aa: CASRDTSGRTAGELFF; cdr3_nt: TGCGCCAGCAGGGACACTAGCGGGAGAACTGCCGGGGAGCTGTTTTTT
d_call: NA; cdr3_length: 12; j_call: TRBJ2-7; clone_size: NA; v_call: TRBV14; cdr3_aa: CASSQEGVGQYF; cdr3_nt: TGTGCCAGCAGCCAAGAAGGAGTAGGGCAGTACTTC
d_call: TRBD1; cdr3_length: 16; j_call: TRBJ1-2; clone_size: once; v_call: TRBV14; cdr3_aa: CASSQGTGGSGYGYTF; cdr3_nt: TGTGCCAGCAGCCAGGGGACAGGGGGCTCAGGCTATGGCTACACCTTC
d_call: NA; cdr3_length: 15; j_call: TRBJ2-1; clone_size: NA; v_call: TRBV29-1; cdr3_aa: CSVERAATSYNEQFF; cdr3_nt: TGCAGCGTTGAGCGAGCTGCGACTTCCTACAATGAGCAGTTCTTC